The T cell receptor beta chain described here comes from a study of blood T cells in healthy people across ages. PBMCs were isolated at a quantity of at least 6 million per sample. Germline V gives CDR1 SQVTM, CDR2 ANQGSEA. The V and J ends lost 5 bases and 7 bases respectively, with 18 bases between them. This CDR3 contains 13 residues. Together with a sample-barcoded 5' primer, a J-beta primer mix was included in a second PCR lasting about 6 to 11 cycles. Using its own MiXCR run on the 5' RACE reads, TCRdb lists one record per CDR3 protein. The sample lists roughly 900,000 distinct CDR3 sequences; around 46% were seen once.

V gene TRBV29-1 combines with J gene TRBJ2-7; D is perhaps TRBD2 (5 bases). The sequence was obtained from a man in his thirties or forties in good health. Sequencing was carried out using blood. The CDR3 is CSVPGLFSGEQYF. For the CDR3, the DNA is TGCAGCGTTCCCGGACTGTTCTCTGGGGAGCAGTACTTC.